Listed here are 5 T cell receptor beta chains from one sample, sequenced in a study of T cells in Graves' hyperthyroidism and ophthalmopathy. There were TCR beta CDR3 regions amplified from RNA transcripts. Primed by the HTBI set, a first-round RT-PCR was run on the TCR CDR3. TCRdb recomputed calls from the multiplex PCR reads with MiXCR, one row per CDR3 protein. This table has about 380,000 distinct CDR3 sequences, about 13% appearing once. The specimen was blood. Receptors originate from a man aged 25 to 40 with Graves' hyperthyroidism that later progressed to Graves' ophthalmopathy.

This clonotype came up many times. This chain joins TRBV5-1 and TRBJ2-1; perhaps TRBD2 as D (6 bases). CDR3 length: 13 amino acids. Trimming removed 4 bases at V and 4 bases at J, with 9 bases between. Germline V gene lookup returns CDR1 SGHRS and CDR2 YFSETQ. The CDR3 spells CASSPGLYNEQFF. Written as DNA, the CDR3 is TGCGCCAGCAGCCCGGGACTTTACAATGAGCAGTTCTTC.

This clonotype has only a few counts. The gene calls are TRBV7-9 and TRBJ2-3; TRBD1 agrees at 8 bases. Germline-derived CDR1 and CDR2 are SEHNR and FQNEAQ (reference sequence). V was clipped by 2 bases and J by 0 bases; unmatched bases: 10. The CDR3 covers 18 residues. The CDR3 sequence: CASSLSTRTGISTDTQYF. Written as DNA, the CDR3 is TGTGCCAGCAGCTTAAGCACTCGGACAGGGATAAGCACAGATACGCAGTATTTT.

J is TRBJ2-1 and V is TRBV19, with D tentatively TRBD1 or TRBD2 (5 bases each). CDR3 length: 15 amino acids. The germline V gene has CDR1 LNHDA and CDR2 SQIVND (reference sequence). The V and J ends lost 4 bases and 5 bases respectively, with 15 bases between them. CDR3 region: CASSKLRGPNNEQFF. CDR3 nucleotides: TGTGCCAGTAGTAAACTACGGGGCCCTAACAATGAGCAGTTCTTC.

In its sample, this clonotype was seen a few times. CDR3 amino acids: CASSPPSAGEKETQYF. CDR3 bases: TGTGCCAGCTCACCACCGTCAGCGGGAGAGAAAGAGACCCAGTACTTC. The chain combines TRBV18 with TRBJ2-5, with 8 bases lining up with TRBD2. The V gene's germline CDR1 is KGHSH and CDR2 LQKENI. The CDR3 is 16 residues long. V trimming: 0 bases; J trimming: 3 bases; junction bases outside the gene matches: 6.

There are a few counts of this clonotype. This chain joins TRBV6-2 or TRBV6-3 and TRBJ1-6; unclear D gene. The CDR3 length is 14 residues. Germline CDR1 MNHEY, CDR2 SVGEGT. Trimming removed 0 bases from V and 5 bases from J, with 5 bases in between. The CDR3 coding sequence is TGTGCCAGCAGTTACTCGGGAAATAATTCACCCCTCCACTTT. Its translation: CASSYSGNNSPLHF.